The T cell receptor (beta chain) described here comes from a study of blood T cell repertoires in COVID-19 (dated by TCRdb to 2018 to 2021). As for the study more broadly: Samples covering the acute and convalescent phases of COVID-19 were provided by collaborators in the United States, Italy and Spain. The prospective study material was composed of cDNA or gDNA derived from T cells, B-cell-depleted T cells, or PBMCs. The dataset comprised deeply sampled blood TCRbeta repertoires from subjects exposed to, actively infected with, or recovered from COVID-19. The repertoires were made available in a free public database intended to serve as a resource for research on the immune response to SARS-CoV-2. Samples were obtained from the ongoing ImmuneRACE study (first 160 participants) and from 1,254 subjects provided by 6 global collaborators. Nearly every sample came with metadata listing a de-identified subject ID, COVID-19 status, age in years and sex. Where HLA class I and class II types were available, the types were taken from metadata supplied by the sample provider, not from assay-based typing. General findings and caveats noted by the study authors: Clinical and demographic metadata were provided uncurated, with the amount varying by source and participant.

TCRbeta CDR3 regions were amplified from genomic DNA using the immunoSEQ Assay, a bias-controlled multiplex PCR. Processing in the source paper ran as follows. Within the assay, amplification of reference gene primers was used to estimate how many nucleated cells each sample contained. To quantify the absolute abundance of each unique TCRbeta CDR3 rearrangement, sequence reads were collapsed and filtered. For each sample, productive Simpson clonality was calculated by taking the square root of Simpson's diversity index across productive rearrangements. Imported from immuneACCESS, the table was reduced by TCRdb to in-frame sequences with V and J called. These copies leave out some clones; in studies compared against another copy, an unresolved V gene accounts for under half, and the cause of the remainder is not known. V and J calls and clone size are copied from that table; D and trimming were computed from the DNA. This sample comprises 140,000 or so clones, 87% of them detected only once. In total, the top ten clones hold approximately 40% of the sample.

A distance of 12 bases separates the germline ends of V and J, which lose 0 bases and 4 bases respectively. Taken from cysteine to phenylalanine, the CDR3 has 15 residues. The DNA shown is the 45-base CDR3, in frame from base 1. CDR1 and CDR2 are drawn from the germline V gene: ENHRY, SYGVKD. Samples from volunteer blood donors who had recovered from COVID-19 were contributed by a second Seattle source. Whole blood was collected in K2EDTA tubes by collaborating institutions according to the institutions' own protocols. For TCRbeta analysis, collaborators shipped samples as frozen whole blood, isolated PBMCs, or DNA extracted from either of those sample types. In regard to this clone: Which antigen it targets is not known. Qualities for individual bases were not recorded, and no much larger clone is one base off.

This TCR derives from a man in his forties or fifties who had recovered from COVID-19. Material for sequencing was peripheral blood. Recombination connected TRBV10-3 to TRBJ1-1; a weak D assignment points to TRBD1 (6 bases agree). The DNA sequence follows: TGTGCCATCAGTGAGTCAGCATTAGGGGGCACTGAAGCTTTCTTT. Translated, this is CAISESALGGTEAFF.